This TCR beta chain was sequenced during a study of T cells expressing NK-cell markers (dated by TCRdb to 2018 to 2020). General notes on the study: Eight or nine donors provided sorted CD3+CD56+NKG2C+, CD3+CD56+NKG2C- and CD3+CD56-NKG2C+ T-cell subsets, whose TCR beta-chain repertoires were profiled. Sequencing of the libraries produced 2 x 150 bp reads on Illumina HiSeq 2000/2500, MiSeq or NextSeq. The study sequenced eight donors, all healthy volunteers chosen at random: three men and five women. Among the eight sequenced donors, only one was HCMV-seronegative, while the other seven were HCMV-seropositive.

To determine HCMV serostatus, a commercial ELISA kit was used to detect HCMV-specific IgG in serum. Peripheral blood mononuclear cells were isolated from blood by Ficoll density gradient centrifugation. The germline V gene (reference sequence) supplies CDR1 LNHNV and CDR2 YYDKDF. Spanning cysteine to phenylalanine, the CDR3 consists of 15 amino acids. DNA is not on record. General study outcomes and caveats: Whether the expanded NKG2C-expressing T cell clones were specific for HCMV antigens was left unclear. For five or six donors, the dominant CD3+CD56+NKG2C+ clonotypes were among the top 10 CD8+ clonotypes and accounted for about 1.0-7.5% of CD8+ T cells. Those dominant clonotypes were again the most abundant among CD3+CD56-NKG2C+ cells in a few donors, at about 25-65%.

Points on this clonotype: This clone's antigen is unknown.

The reads were generated on an Illumina HiSeq 2000. The TCR beta cDNA libraries were made using 5'RACE template switching, a step that added both a universal primer site and unique molecular identifiers. Synthesis of cDNA was primed from the TCR beta constant segment and was followed by two consecutive PCR amplification steps. Per the original workflow: MIGEC handled demultiplexing of the reads and grouping by UMI, while MiTCR was used to assemble and quantify clonotypes. To exclude erroneous sequences, only TCR cDNA sequences supported by at least two reads were retained. The tcR package was used for downstream repertoire analysis, and clonotypes were matched across fractions by CDR3 nucleotide sequence plus V segment. VDJmatch was used to annotate antigen specificity against VDJdb, with one amino acid substitution allowed in CDR3. Reprocessed by TCRdb, the reads give a single entry per CDR3 protein sequence, without DNA. Here the V and J calls rest on TCRdb's processing, not on the authors' analysis. The sample table holds 150,000 to 160,000 distinct CDR3 sequences. About 39% of the sample goes to the ten largest clones.

The clonotype comes from a woman in her forties or fifties in good health. Donor details come from another sample of the same person, matched by shared clones. The chain links TRBV15 with TRBJ2-1; TCRdb names TRBD2, which stays unverified in the absence of DNA. The sequenced sample consisted of blood T cells: a sorted CD56 or NKG2C T cell subset, CD4+ or CD8+ T cells, or bulk PBMC T cells (not recorded which). The CDR3 has the sequence CATQEDRSSYNEQFF.